Here is one T cell receptor beta chain with its context. This sample is drawn from a study of blood T cell repertoires in COVID-19. Overall study: T cells, B-cell-depleted T cells, or PBMCs provided the cDNA or gDNA that served as material.

Per the study methods: The assay estimated nucleated cells by amplifying reference gene primers. Generated by immunoSEQ multiplex PCR, the TCRdb table keeps only in-frame clones and is missing some. D and trimming were read from the DNA, whereas the V and J calls and clone size are those reported in that table. Here the sample spans 150,000 or so clones, 70% to 90% being singletons. This CDR3 is 14 amino acids long. V lost 3 bases and J lost 4, with 9 bases in between. Germline assignment: CDR1 MNHEY and CDR2 SMNVEV (reference sequence). The sequenced sample was peripheral blood. The receptor was isolated from a man aged 55 to 69 with active or convalescent COVID-19. This chain uses TRBV27 with TRBJ1-4; D ambiguous. CDR3 in amino acids: CASSFGLNNEKLFF. The CDR3 region has the DNA TGTGCCAGCAGTTTCGGACTTAATAATGAAAAACTGTTTTTT.